The next 7 T cell receptor beta chains were all read from a single sample in a study of cytomegalovirus exposure and HLA in healthy donors. The PCR contained 60 Vbeta and 13 Jbeta primers. The assay was immunoSEQ multiplex PCR, and TCRdb's table has in-frame clones only and misses some. Among around 140,000 clones, around 77% were seen once, and the ten largest hold over 0.8%. Sequenced input: PBMCs. The receptor set was obtained from a woman aged 55-69 years in good health and CMV-seronegative.

The chain employs TRBV18 and TRBJ1-4; D is uncertain. Germline CDR1 and CDR2: KGHSH and LQKENI. V gave up 6 bases and J gave up 8 bases, with 13 bases separating them. The CDR3 spans 13 residues. CDR3 region: CASSHDHGEKLFF. DNA for the CDR3: TGTGCCAGCTCGCACGACCACGGGGAAAAACTGTTTTTT.

The chain combines TRBV4-1 with TRBJ2-1; possible D gene TRBD1, 6 bases. Germline loops: CDR1 MGHRA, CDR2 YSYEKL. CDR3 length equals 17 residues. Trimming took off 0 bases at V and 7 bases at J, with 19 bases between the two ends. The CDR3 DNA sequence: TGCGCCAGCAGCCAAGAAAGGGGGTCCCGGGGAAATAATGAGCAGTTCTTC. This codes for CASSQERGSRGNNEQFF.

This chain uses TRBV11-2 with TRBJ2-3; 7 positions match TRBD2. This CDR3 has 16 amino acids. With V trimmed by 5 bases and J by 3 bases, 11 bases remained unmatched. Germline lookup yields CDR1 SGHAT and CDR2 FQNNGV. CDR3 in DNA: TGTGCCAGCAGCGAGATGGCGGGAGTAAGGACAGATACGCAGTATTTT. This codes for CASSEMAGVRTDTQYF.

This chain connects TRBV6-5 to TRBJ2-7, with D possibly TRBD2 on 5 matching bases. V dropped 7 bases and J dropped 0 bases, with 13 bases sitting between them. The CDR3 extends over 14 amino acids. Germline assignment: CDR1 MNHEY and CDR2 SVGAGI. The CDR3, as DNA: TGTGCCAGCACCAAGGGAGTCGTCTCCTACGAGCAGTACTTC. It yields the protein CASTKGVVSYEQYF.

This chain joins TRBV18 and TRBJ2-6; possible D gene TRBD2, 5 bases. Germline V gene data show CDR1 as KGHSH and CDR2 as LQKENI. V lost 2 bases and J lost 1, with 12 bases in between. The CDR3 has 17 residues. The CDR3 loop reads CASSPEGTRSGANVLTF. CDR3 sequence (DNA): TGTGCCAGCTCACCAGAGGGAACTAGGTCTGGGGCCAACGTCCTGACTTTC. Drawing the rest from reference TRBV18 and TRBJ2-6, the complete variable domain is NAGVMQNPRHLVRRRGQEARLRCSPMKGHSHVYWYRQLPEEGLKFMVYLQKENIIDESGMPKERFSAEFPKEGPSILRIQQVVRGDSAAYFCASSPEGTRSGANVLTFGAGSRLTVL.

Comment on this clone: At one boundary the junction diverges from the germline segment, which might be a read error. The J gene is TRBJ2-1, the V gene TRBV7-3; TRBD2 matches at 10 bases. This CDR3 is built from 15 residues. Germline CDR1 is SGHTA and CDR2 is FQGTGA. The CDR3 protein is CASRASGSSHNEQFF. In DNA form, the CDR3 reads TGTGCCAGCAGGGCTAGCGGGAGCTCCCACAATGAGCAGTTCTTC. The entire variable domain, with the rest obtained from reference TRBV7-3 and TRBJ2-1, is as follows: GAGVSQTPSNKVTEKGKYVELRCDPISGHTALYWYRQSLGQGPEFLIYFQGTGAADDSGLPNDRFFAVRPEGSVSTLKIQRTERGDSAVYLCASRASGSSHNEQFFGPGTRLTVL.

The chain has TRBV19 and TRBJ1-1, with a possible D match to TRBD1 (6 bases). The CDR3 is made up of 13 amino acids. CDR1 is LNHDA and CDR2 is SQIVND in the germline V gene (reference sequence). Trimming stripped 6 bases from V and 0 bases from J, with 8 bases between. The CDR3 region has the DNA TGTGCCAGTAGCCGACAGGTGAACACTGAAGCTTTCTTT. Protein: CASSRQVNTEAFF.